This T cell receptor (beta chain) stems from a study of neurological immune-mediated disorders. This clonotype came up many times. TCRdb used MiXCR to reprocess the 5' RACE reads, holding one entry per CDR3 protein. The sample yields tens of thousands of distinct CDR3 sequences, 3% to 4.5% seen once. This TCR was sampled from a man aged 25-40 years with multiple sclerosis. The sequenced sample consisted of PBMCs.

CDR3 sequence (DNA): TGTGCCAGCAGCTTAAGCGGGGGGCCCAACAATGAGCAGTTCTTC. Amino acid sequence: CASSLSGGPNNEQFF. This rearrangement joins TRBV7-2 to TRBJ2-1; 9 bases are shared with TRBD2. The CDR3 loop spans 15 amino acids. Germline loops: CDR1 SGHTA, CDR2 FQGNSA. Trimming took 2 bases from V and 5 from J; bases not matched to a gene: 4.